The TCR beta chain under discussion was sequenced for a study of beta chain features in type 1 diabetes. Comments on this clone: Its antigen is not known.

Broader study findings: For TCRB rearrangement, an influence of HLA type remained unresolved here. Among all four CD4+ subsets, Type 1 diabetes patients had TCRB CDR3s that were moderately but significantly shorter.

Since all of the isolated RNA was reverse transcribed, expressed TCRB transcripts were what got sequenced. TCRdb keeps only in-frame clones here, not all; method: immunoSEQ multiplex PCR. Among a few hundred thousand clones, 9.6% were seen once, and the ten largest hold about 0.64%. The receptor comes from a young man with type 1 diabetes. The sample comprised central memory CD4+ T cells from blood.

The CDR3 region has the DNA TGTGCCAGCAGCTCCAACAGGGGGCTAGCGGGTAGAGCCTCTAACGAGCAGTACTTC. It yields the protein CASSSNRGLAGRASNEQYF. V and J are TRBV2 and TRBJ2-7; D is perhaps TRBD1 (9 bases). The V gene's germline CDR1 is SNHLY and CDR2 FYNNEI. The V end was cut by 6 bases, the J end by 5 bases, with 32 bases between. The CDR3 length is 19 residues.